This T cell receptor beta chain originates from a study of post-analysis software for immune sequencing data. The overall study: Secondary progressive, relapsing-remitting and progressive-relapsing multiple sclerosis were among the included disease courses.

General observations from the study: Relative to controls, patients with multiple sclerosis showed significantly lower normalized Chao1 diversity. Same-batch preparations were strongly co-clustered by F measure. Patients used about 5 TRBV segments, including TRBV5-6, TRBV5-1 and TRBV20-1, more often than controls.

Trimming shortened V by 8 bases and J by 4 bases, and 23 bases separated the two germline ends. Germline loops: CDR1 SQVTM, CDR2 ANQGSEA. This CDR3 is built from 15 residues. About this clonotype itself: Its antigen is unidentified.

TCR beta libraries were prepared from cDNA with unique molecular identifiers. Yield was around 500,000 cDNA molecules from around 1 to 10 million T cells. TCRdb itself ran the PCR reads through MiXCR, one entry per CDR3 protein. Of hundreds of thousands of distinct CDR3 sequences listed, approximately 53% are singletons. Sequenced input: blood. This chain connects TRBV29-1 to TRBJ2-5; the D gene could be TRBD1 or TRBD2 (6 bases each). The receptor was isolated from a girl aged 5 to 17 with multiple sclerosis. In DNA form, the CDR3 reads TGCAGCTCCGGAAGAGGGGGGCGTGAAGGAGAGACCCAGTACTTC. It translates to CSSGRGGREGETQYF.